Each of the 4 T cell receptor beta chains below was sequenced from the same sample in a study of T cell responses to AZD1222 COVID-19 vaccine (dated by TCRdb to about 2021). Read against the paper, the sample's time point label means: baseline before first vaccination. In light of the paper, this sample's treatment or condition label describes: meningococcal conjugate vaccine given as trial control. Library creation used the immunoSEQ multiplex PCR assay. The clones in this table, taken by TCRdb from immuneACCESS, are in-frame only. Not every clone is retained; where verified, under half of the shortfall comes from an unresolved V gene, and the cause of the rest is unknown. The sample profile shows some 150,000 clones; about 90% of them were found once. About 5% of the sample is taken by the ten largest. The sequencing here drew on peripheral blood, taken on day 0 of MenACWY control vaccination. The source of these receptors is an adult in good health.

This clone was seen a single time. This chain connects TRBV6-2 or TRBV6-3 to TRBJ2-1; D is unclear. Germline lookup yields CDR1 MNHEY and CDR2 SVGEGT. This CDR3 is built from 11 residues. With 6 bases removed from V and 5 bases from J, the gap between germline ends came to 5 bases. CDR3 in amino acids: CASSRHNEQFF. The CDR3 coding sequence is TGTGCCAGCAGCCGGCACAATGAGCAGTTCTTC.

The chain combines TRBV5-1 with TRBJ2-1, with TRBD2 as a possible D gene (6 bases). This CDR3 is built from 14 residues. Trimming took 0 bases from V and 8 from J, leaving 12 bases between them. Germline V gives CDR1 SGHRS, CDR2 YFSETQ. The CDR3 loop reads CASSLGRGGDEQFF. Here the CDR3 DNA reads TGCGCCAGCAGCTTGGGGAGAGGAGGGGATGAGCAGTTCTTC.

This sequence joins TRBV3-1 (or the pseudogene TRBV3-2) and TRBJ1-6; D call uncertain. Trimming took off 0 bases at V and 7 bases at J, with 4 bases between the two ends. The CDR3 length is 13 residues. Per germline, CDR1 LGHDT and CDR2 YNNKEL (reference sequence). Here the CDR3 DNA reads TGTGCCAGCAGCCAAGAAGGGAATTCACCCCTCCACTTT. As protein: CASSQEGNSPLHF.

The CDR3 protein is CASSHLDTYYGYTF. The CDR3 nucleotides read TGCGCCAGCAGCCACCTAGACACATACTATGGCTACACCTTC. This sequence joins TRBV4-1 and TRBJ1-2, with D uncertain. V gave up 3 bases and J gave up 3 bases, with 11 bases separating them. The CDR3 is 14 amino acids. Germline CDR1 and CDR2: MGHRA and YSYEKL.